The 7 T cell receptor beta chains in this list originate from one sample, sequenced in a study of T cell changes during pregnancy in multiple sclerosis (dated 2019 in TCRdb). Library preparation used the immunoSEQ multiplex PCR assay. This immuneACCESS table, as held by TCRdb, lists in-frame sequences with V and J called but not all clones. Of the missing ones, under half trace to an unresolved V gene in checked studies; the others have no known cause. A total of tens of thousands of clones appear in this sample, roughly nine tenths of them only once. The ten largest clonotypes hold roughly 1.7% of the sample. The sequencing used peripheral blood, collected in the first trimester of pregnancy. Every receptor here comes from a female donor in good health, enrolled as a control in a pregnancy study.

The table lists this clone with a count of one. The gene calls are TRBV5-1 and TRBJ2-5; unclear D gene. Germline V gene lookup returns CDR1 SGHRS and CDR2 YFSETQ. The CDR3 has 14 residues. V was clipped by 0 bases and J by 5 bases, with 11 bases between them. CDR3 nucleotides: TGCGCCAGCAGCTTGGCGGCAGCCAGGGAGACCCAGTACTTC. Amino acid sequence: CASSLAAARETQYF. The full variable domain, rest sourced from reference TRBV5-1 and TRBJ2-5, is KAGVTQTPRYLIKTRGQQVTLSCSPISGHRSVSWYQQTPGQGLQFLFEYFSETQRNKGNFPGRFSGRQFSNSRSEMNVSTLELGDSALYLCASSLAAARETQYFGPGTRLLVL.

The chain uses TRBV7-8 and TRBJ2-1; the match to TRBD2 covers 8 bases. This CDR3 is built from 15 residues. CDR1 is SGHVS, CDR2 FQNEAQ, per germline. The junction had 11 bases not matched to a gene; V was cut back by 4 bases and J by 9 bases. CDR3 in DNA: TGTGCCAGCAGCTCACCAAGCGGGAGAGCGGGTGAGCAGTTCTTC. Translating gives CASSSPSGRAGEQFF.

The chain couples TRBV11-1 to TRBJ1-2; D possibly corresponds to TRBD1 (5 bases). The germline gives CDR1 SGHAT, CDR2 FQDESV (reference sequence). The CDR3 runs to 13 residues. V was shortened by 3 bases and J by 8 bases, with 13 bases between the two germline ends. CDR3 in DNA: TGTGCCAGCAGCTTCGAAGGGGCCGGCGGCTACACCTTC. It specifies CASSFEGAGGYTF.

The chain combines TRBV6-5 with TRBJ2-7; no firm D call. Germline-derived CDR1 and CDR2 are MNHEY and SVGAGI. The CDR3 contains 15 residues. V lost 0 bases and J 1 base, leaving 10 bases between the germline ends. CDR3 in amino acids: CASSYSGSGSYEQYF. CDR3 DNA: TGTGCCAGCAGTTACTCCGGGTCTGGTTCCTACGAGCAGTACTTC.

The V gene is TRBV27, the J gene TRBJ2-1, with 10 bases that match TRBD2. With 5 bases clipped from V and 4 bases from J, the junction kept 8 bases outside the gene matches. The germline CDR1 and CDR2 sequences are MNHEY and SMNVEV (reference sequence). The CDR3 spans 16 residues. The CDR3 loop is CASSLASSGGYNEQFF. CDR3 bases: TGTGCCAGCAGTCTCGCCTCTAGCGGGGGATACAATGAGCAGTTCTTC.

The rearrangement uses TRBV2 and TRBJ2-7; the match to TRBD1 covers 8 bases. The CDR3 extends over 15 amino acids. CDR1 is SNHLY, CDR2 FYNNEI, per germline. The V and J ends lost 5 bases and 6 bases, in that order; junction bases with no gene match: 12. CDR3 DNA sequence: TGTGCCAGCAGTCTATTACCGGGACAGGACTTCGAGCAGTACTTC. The encoded protein is CASSLLPGQDFEQYF.

The chain couples TRBV7-9 to TRBJ1-4; D possibly corresponds to TRBD1 (6 bases). The CDR3 covers 15 residues. V gave up 5 bases and J gave up 4 bases, with 14 bases separating them. The germline V gene has CDR1 SEHNR and CDR2 FQNEAQ (reference sequence). The CDR3 region has the DNA TGTGCCAGCAGCCCCCAAGGGGGGGATAATGAAAAACTGTTTTTT. Protein: CASSPQGGDNEKLFF.